The 16 T cell receptor beta chains below come from one sample, sequenced in a study of T cells in women clearing cervical HPV infection. Some clones are missing from TCRdb's copy, which holds only in-frame ones; the method was immunoSEQ multiplex PCR. This repertoire comprises some 46,000 clones; its ten largest clones make up less than 40%. The sample was blood buffy coat. The receptors were gathered from a woman aged 18 to 75 with a cervical HPV16 infection that either progressed to CIN3+ or cleared (not recorded which).

Comments on this clone: The read terminates 3 residues ahead of where the CDR3 ends, so the germline J gene completes it. The chain links TRBV7-9 to TRBJ2-1, with D unresolved. This CDR3 contains 12 residues. Germline values: CDR1 SEHNR, CDR2 FQNEAQ (reference sequence). V was clipped by 1 base and J by 8 bases, with 6 bases between them. CDR3 protein: CASSLVVHEQFF. CDR3 DNA, as far as it was read: TGTGCCAGCAGCTTAGTAGTCCATGAG.

For this clone: The sequence runs out 3 residues before the end of the CDR3; the remainder is reconstructed from the germline J gene. The chain uses TRBV25-1 and TRBJ1-3; the D is unclear. CDR1 and CDR2 from the germline V gene are MGHDK and SYGVNS. V lost 1 base to trimming and J lost 0 bases, with 4 bases between them. This CDR3 has 14 residues. This CDR3 is CASSESGSGNTIYF. The CDR3 bases that were read are TGTGCCAGCAGTGAATCCGGCTCTGGAAACACC. Variable domain in full (rest from reference TRBV25-1 and TRBJ1-3): EADIYQTPRYLVIGTGKKITLECSQTMGHDKMYWYQQDPGMELHLIHYSYGVNSTEKGDLSSESTVSRIRTEHFPLTLESARPSHTSQYLCASSESGSGNTIYFGEGSWLTVV.

Worth noting for this clone: The read terminates 3 residues before the CDR3 end, so the remaining end is supplied by the germline J gene. This chain joins TRBV2 and TRBJ2-7, with a possible D match to TRBD1 (5 bases). The CDR3 runs to 15 residues. The germline gives CDR1 SNHLY, CDR2 FYNNEI. The germline V and J ends were trimmed by 7 bases and 6 bases, with 22 bases remaining between them. This chain's CDR3 is CASTPGVGLLGEQYF. CDR3 bases read: TGTGCCAGCACCCCCGGCGTGGGGCTGTTAGGCGAG.

Regarding this clone: The read terminates 3 residues ahead of where the CDR3 ends, so the germline J gene completes it. This chain connects TRBV19 to TRBJ2-3, with a tentative D call TRBD2 (7 bases). The germline gives CDR1 LNHDA, CDR2 SQIVND (reference sequence). V shed 5 bases and J shed 4 bases, with 19 bases lying between them. The CDR3 is made up of 16 amino acids. The sequenced CDR3 bases are TGTGCCAGTAGTTCTAGGGGGAGGGGGTGGGCAGATACG. Residues: CASSSRGRGWADT. The CDR3 as a whole reads CASSSRGRGWADTQYF.

As for this clone: The CDR3 goes on 3 residues after the read ends, and that part is filled in from the germline J gene. The chain joins TRBV6-2 or TRBV6-3 to TRBJ2-7; D is uncertain. Trimming cost V 2 bases and J 3 bases, with 5 bases left between them. The CDR3 consists of 12 residues. Per the germline V gene, CDR1 is MNHEY and CDR2 is SVGEGT. CDR3 DNA, as far as it was read: TGTGCCAGCAGTTACGCCAGCTACGAG. Translated: CASSYASYE. The CDR3 in its entirety is CASSYASYEQYF.

On this clone: The sequence runs out 3 residues before the end of the CDR3; the remainder is reconstructed from the germline J gene. This rearrangement joins TRBV7-8 to TRBJ2-2; TRBD1 matches at 8 bases. Germline CDR1 reads SGHVS; CDR2 reads FQNEAQ. V shed 8 bases and J 4 bases; nucleotides not matched to a gene: 15. The CDR3 loop spans 17 amino acids. The CDR3 spells CASSRTGQSSGTGELFF. The part of the CDR3 DNA that was read is TGTGCCAGCTCTAGGACAGGGCAATCCTCGGGCACCGGGGAG.

In regard to this clone: The CDR3 end is not reached by the read, which stops 3 residues before it; the germline J gene fills it in. The chain uses TRBV5-1 and TRBJ1-1, with D possibly being TRBD1 (6 bases). The CDR3 runs to 14 residues. Trimming took off 4 bases at V and 0 bases at J, with 10 bases between the two ends. Germline CDR1 reads SGHRS; CDR2 reads YFSETQ. The CDR3 DNA, read in part, is TGCGCCAGCAGCCCGGGACACCTGAACACTGAA. As protein: CASSPGHLNTE. The whole CDR3 region reads CASSPGHLNTEAFF.

On this clone: The read stops 3 residues short of the end of the CDR3; the missing end is completed from the germline J gene. The chain joins TRBV10-2 to TRBJ2-1; TRBD1 might be the D (6 bases). The CDR3 covers 15 residues. CDR1 WSHSY and CDR2 SAAADI come from the germline V gene. The ends were cut back, 10 bases at V and 0 bases at J, with 16 bases in the middle. Incomplete CDR3 DNA: TGCGCCACCTTGGCAGGGGTGAGCTCCTACAATGAG. Amino acid sequence: CATLAGVSSYNE. The CDR3 in full is CATLAGVSSYNEQFF.

Concerning this clone itself: Coverage ceases 3 residues before the CDR3 finishes, and the germline J gene fills in the end. The chain joins TRBV7-9 to TRBJ2-2; D is unclear. The V gene's germline CDR1 is SEHNR and CDR2 FQNEAQ (reference sequence). Trimming removed 1 base from V and 5 bases from J, with 8 bases in between. The CDR3 length is 14 residues. The CDR3 loop reads CASSLGPSTGELFF. Incomplete CDR3 DNA: TGTGCCAGCAGCTTAGGGCCATCTACCGGGGAG.

To note about this clone: The CDR3 end falls 3 residues outside the read, so it is completed with the germline J gene. The J gene is TRBJ1-2, the V gene TRBV18; a weak D match, TRBD1 (6 bases). The V end was cut by 6 bases, the J end by 6 bases, with 17 bases between. Germline assignment: CDR1 KGHSH and CDR2 LQKENI. The CDR3 runs 14 residues. CDR3 loop: CASSQKGQHDGYTF. CDR3 DNA, as far as it was read: TGTGCCAGCTCCCAGAAAGGACAGCATGATGGC.

On this clone: With the read ending 3 residues before the CDR3 end, the germline J gene is used to fill in that end. The V and J genes are TRBV14 and TRBJ2-6; a weak D match, TRBD2 (6 bases). Germline lookup yields CDR1 SGHDN and CDR2 FVKESK. V was pared by 5 bases and J by 4 bases, with 12 bases between. CDR3 length equals 15 residues. CDR3 DNA, as far as it was read: TGTGCCAGCAGCGATACGGGGGTAGGGGCCAACGTC. Translation gives CASSDTGVGANV. The CDR3 in full is CASSDTGVGANVLTF. The whole variable domain, remainder taken from reference TRBV14 and TRBJ2-6, is EAGVTQFPSHSVIEKGQTVTLRCDPISGHDNLYWYRRVMGKEIKFLLHFVKESKQDESGMPNNRFLAERTGGTYSTLKVQPAELEDSGVYFCASSDTGVGANVLTFGAGSRLTVL.

A word on this clone: The read gets to within 3 residues of the CDR3 end, and the germline J gene fills in the rest. The chain joins TRBV5-1 to TRBJ2-3, with 7 nucleotides matching TRBD1. Trimming took 2 bases from V and 4 from J; bases not matched to a gene: 4. Per the germline V gene, CDR1 is SGHRS and CDR2 is YFSETQ. The CDR3 is made up of 14 amino acids. CDR3 DNA (partial): TGCGCCAGCAGCTTACAAGGGGGCCCAGATACG. Protein: CASSLQGGPDT. The full CDR3 protein reads CASSLQGGPDTQYF.

Comments on this clone: The sequence runs out 3 residues before the end of the CDR3; the remainder is reconstructed from the germline J gene. The chain employs TRBV19 and TRBJ1-1, with D possibly matching TRBD1 (6 bases). The CDR3 runs 15 residues. The germline V gene encodes CDR1 LNHDA and CDR2 SQIVND (reference sequence). The covered CDR3 bases are TGTGCCAGTAGTATTGGCGACACAGGGAAACTTCAA. Protein product: CASSIGDTGKLQ. The CDR3 in full is CASSIGDTGKLQAFF. The full variable domain, in which reference TRBV19 and TRBJ1-1 provide the parts outside the CDR3, is DGGITQSPKYLFRKEGQNVTLSCEQNLNHDAMYWYRQDPGQGLRLIYYSQIVNDFQKGDIAEGYSVSREKKESFPLTVTSAQKNPTAFYLCASSIGDTGKLQAFFGQGTRLTVV.

Concerning this clone itself: The CDR3 is cut off 3 residues early in the read; its end comes from the germline J gene. The J gene is TRBJ1-2, the V gene TRBV5-6; the D gene is possibly TRBD1 (5 bases). This CDR3 comprises 15 residues. V was pared by 0 bases and J by 2 bases, with 11 bases between. Germline values: CDR1 SGHDT, CDR2 YYEEEE. CDR3 loop: CASSLGTSNNYGYTF. CDR3 DNA (partial): TGTGCCAGCAGCTTGGGGACATCCAACAACTATGGC. The variable domain in full, completed from reference TRBV5-6 and TRBJ1-2, reads DAGVTQSPTHLIKTRGQQVTLRCSPKSGHDTVSWYQQALGQGPQFIFQYYEEEERQRGNFPDRFSGHQFPNYSSELNVNALLLGDSALYLCASSLGTSNNYGYTFGSGTRLTVV.

Concerning this clone itself: Read sequence stops 3 residues before the CDR3 end, and the germline J gene provides the missing end. This sequence joins TRBV11-2 and TRBJ1-1; TRBD1 is a possible D gene (5 bases). The V gene's germline CDR1 is SGHAT and CDR2 FQNNGV. The CDR3 length is 13 residues. The part of the CDR3 DNA that was read is TGTGCCAGCAGCTTTCGACAGTCCCTTTCC. Its protein product is CASSFRQSLS. The CDR3 in its entirety is CASSFRQSLSAFF.

As concerns this clone: The DNA ends 3 residues before the CDR3 does, and the rest of the CDR3 is filled in from the germline J gene. The gene calls are TRBV5-1 and TRBJ1-2; D possibly corresponds to TRBD1 (6 bases). From germline, CDR1 is SGHRS and CDR2 YFSETQ. This CDR3 region has 12 residues. CDR3 DNA, as far as it was read: TGCGCCAGCAGCGCCACAGGGAGGGGC. This gives the protein CASSATGRG. The whole CDR3 is CASSATGRGYTF. The whole variable domain, remainder taken from reference TRBV5-1 and TRBJ1-2, is KAGVTQTPRYLIKTRGQQVTLSCSPISGHRSVSWYQQTPGQGLQFLFEYFSETQRNKGNFPGRFSGRQFSNSRSEMNVSTLELGDSALYLCASSATGRGYTFGSGTRLTVV.